This T cell receptor beta chain was recorded in a study of CD8 T cells in ankylosing spondylitis. Study observations and caveats: Enrichment of disease-linked clones was reportedly significant in matched ankylosing spondylitis synovial fluid. Characteristic, it appeared, of ankylosing spondylitis blood was a TCR beta motif of several highly homologous variants. Disease-linked clones proved CD8+ and comparatively uncommon in peripheral blood.

Scientists made TCR beta libraries using quantitative 5'-RACE with molecular barcodes. TCRdb used MiXCR to reprocess the 5' RACE reads, holding one entry per CDR3 protein. Seen here are about 230,000 distinct CDR3 sequences, around 8% observed once, and the top ten hold around 4.8%. This clonotype has at least ten counts. No antigen is known for it. V was shortened by 2 bases and J by 5 bases, with 24 bases between the two germline ends. Germline CDR1 and CDR2: DFQATT and SNEGSKA (reference sequence). The CDR3 covers 17 residues. Sequencing was performed on blood, either unsorted or a sorted T cell fraction (not recorded which). This sequence was found in a female donor with ankylosing spondylitis or in good health (not recorded which). The chain links TRBV20-1 to TRBJ2-5; D is possibly TRBD1 or TRBD2 (5 bases each). This chain's CDR3 is CSARQRPSRDHGETQYF. CDR3 DNA sequence: TGCAGTGCTAGACAGCGCCCCTCTCGGGACCATGGGGAGACCCAGTACTTC.